This is a list of T cell receptor beta chains from one sample in a study of CD4+ T cells in melanoma. TCRdb's table, derived via immunoSEQ multiplex PCR, lists solely in-frame clones and lacks some. Among some 110,000 clones, 92% were seen once, and the ten largest hold 3.3%. Sequenced material: peripheral blood. These receptors were obtained from a human donor with melanoma. Each CDR3 is given with its conserved first and last residue. D genes are given only for firm matches. Expanded clones are given a class, and other clones once, few, many or no size at all.

D: -; V: TRBV9; J: TRBJ2-1; size: -; DNA: TGTGCCAGCAGCGTAGGGGTTAACTCCTACAATGAGCAGTTCTTC; CDR3: CASSVGVNSYNEQFF
D: -; V: TRBV7-8; J: TRBJ2-7; size: once; DNA: TGTGCCAGCAAGCTAGATACCTACGAGCAGTACTTC; CDR3: CASKLDTYEQYF
D: TRBD1; V: TRBV4-3; J: TRBJ2-2; size: -; DNA: TGCGCCAGCAGCCAAAGGACAGGGGGAAATACCGGGGAGCTGTTTTTT; CDR3: CASSQRTGGNTGELFF
D: TRBD2; V: TRBV6-6; J: TRBJ2-3; size: once; DNA: TGTGCCAGCAGCGGGACTAGCGGGAGTGGGTCAGATACGCAGTATTTT; CDR3: CASSGTSGSGSDTQYF
D: -; V: TRBV5-6; J: TRBJ1-5; size: -; DNA: TGTGCCAGCAGCTTCCGGGCCGAAAATCAGCCCCAGCATTTT; CDR3: CASSFRAENQPQHF
D: -; V: TRBV19; J: TRBJ2-2; size: once; DNA: TGTGCCAGCCTCCCTAGGGGGGTCGGGAACGGGGAGCTGTTTTTT; CDR3: CASLPRGVGNGELFF
D: TRBD2; V: TRBV2; J: TRBJ2-2; size: -; DNA: TGTGCCAGCAGCGCCCGGACTAGCGTTAGCACCGGGGAGCTGTTTTTT; CDR3: CASSARTSVSTGELFF
D: TRBD2; V: TRBV5-1; J: TRBJ2-3; size: -; DNA: TGCGCCAGCAGCGTCGGTCTAGCGGGAGAGGGGGATACGCAGTATTTT; CDR3: CASSVGLAGEGDTQYF
D: TRBD1; V: TRBV14; J: TRBJ2-7; size: -; DNA: TGTGCCAGCAGCCCCGGACAGGGGAGGGCCCCCTACGAGCAGTACTTC; CDR3: CASSPGQGRAPYEQYF
D: TRBD2; V: TRBV7-2; J: TRBJ2-7; size: -; DNA: TGTGCCAGCAGGCAACCATGGGAGGGCCCCAACGAGCAGTACTTC; CDR3: CASRQPWEGPNEQYF
D: -; V: TRBV5-1; J: TRBJ2-5; size: -; DNA: TGCGCCAGCAGCCCAAGAGGGGTCCAGTACCAAGAGACCCAGTACTTC; CDR3: CASSPRGVQYQETQYF
D: -; V: TRBV9; J: TRBJ2-1; size: -; DNA: TGTGCCAGCAGCCTTAAACCCAACAACAATGAGCAGTTCTTC; CDR3: CASSLKPNNNEQFF
D: TRBD1; V: TRBV6-5; J: TRBJ1-1; size: once; DNA: TGTGCCAGCATAAGGGACAGGGAAGGGACTGAAGCTTTCTTT; CDR3: CASIRDREGTEAFF
D: -; V: TRBV21-1; J: TRBJ1-6; size: -; DNA: TGTGCCAGCAGCAGACAGGGCGGGACTCCACCTCGGAGCTCCTATAATTCACCCCTCCACTTT; CDR3: CASSRQGGTPPRSSYNSPLHF
D: -; V: TRBV4-3; J: TRBJ2-1; size: -; DNA: TGCGCCAGCAGCCAATACACCTACAATGAGCAGTTCTTC; CDR3: CASSQYTYNEQFF
D: -; V: TRBV7-7; J: TRBJ2-7; size: -; DNA: TGTGCCAGCAGCTTAGTAGGGTGGGGGGACGAGCAGTACTTC; CDR3: CASSLVGWGDEQYF
D: -; V: TRBV15; J: TRBJ2-7; size: -; DNA: TGTGCCACCAGCAGAGATAAAGGACGGAACCTCCCCTACGAGCAGTACTTC; CDR3: CATSRDKGRNLPYEQYF
D: TRBD1; V: TRBV18; J: TRBJ2-5; size: once; DNA: TGTGCCAGCTCACCACAAGGGACAGGGGAAGGTTTGGAGACCCAGTACTTC; CDR3: CASSPQGTGEGLETQYF
D: TRBD1; V: TRBV7-3; J: TRBJ1-1; size: -; DNA: TGTGCCACAGGGACAGGGAGGACTGAAGCTTTCTTT; CDR3: CATGTGRTEAFF
D: -; V: TRBV9; J: TRBJ2-5; size: -; DNA: TGTGCCAGCAGCCCGCAGTCCGGGACATGGGAAGAGACCCAGTACTTC; CDR3: CASSPQSGTWEETQYF
D: -; V: TRBV4-1; J: TRBJ2-1; size: -; DNA: TGCGCCAGCAGCCAAGGGTCAGGGTTCGATGAGCAGTTCTTC; CDR3: CASSQGSGFDEQFF